The 20 T cell receptor beta chains presented below share a single source sample, sequenced in a study of Graves' ophthalmopathy and Graves' hyperthyroidism. Scientists amplified the TCR beta CDR3 regions from RNA transcripts. HTBI primers primed a first-round RT-PCR, and a second-round multiplex PCR followed. TCRdb fed the multiplex PCR reads into MiXCR, producing one record per CDR3 protein. The sample contains about 400,000 distinct CDR3 sequences, roughly 14% of which appear only once. The sample consisted of peripheral blood. The receptors derive from a woman under 30 with stable Graves' hyperthyroidism.

The table lists this clonotype with many counts. This chain connects TRBV19 to TRBJ1-2; TRBD1 matches 7 bases. This CDR3 comprises 14 residues. Germline V gene lookup returns CDR1 LNHDA and CDR2 SQIVND (reference sequence). J gave up 5 bases and V 7 bases, and 10 bases lay outside the gene matches. The CDR3 reads CASTSLETGYGYTF. The DNA of the CDR3 is TGTGCCAGTACTTCGCTGGAGACAGGGTATGGCTACACCTTC.

The chain combines TRBV6-5 with TRBJ1-1; 8 nucleotides line up with TRBD1. V lost 6 bases, J lost 8 bases, and 5 bases stayed unmatched. Per the germline V gene, CDR1 is MNHEY and CDR2 is SVGAGI. This CDR3 comprises 12 residues. CDR3 bases: TGTGCCAGCAGATACCGGGACAGGGAAGCTTTCTTT. As protein: CASRYRDREAFF.

This clonotype was counted many times. The chain uses TRBV27 and TRBJ1-2, with unresolved D. Trimming removed 4 bases at V and 5 bases at J, with 11 bases between. The CDR3 extends over 13 amino acids. Germline CDR1 MNHEY, CDR2 SMNVEV (reference sequence). The DNA of the CDR3 is TGTGCCAGCAGTTACACGGGGAATTATGGCTACACCTTC. As protein: CASSYTGNYGYTF.

This clonotype was counted ten times or more. The chain joins TRBV24-1 to TRBJ2-4, with 7 bases fitting TRBD1. The V gene's germline CDR1 is KGHDR and CDR2 SFDVKD. CDR3 length: 15 residues. The ends lost 8 bases at V and 8 bases at J; junction bases unmatched: 14. CDR3 sequence reads: CATTLRQGFRYIQYF. The CDR3 DNA is TGTGCCACCACGCTGAGACAGGGCTTCAGGTACATTCAGTACTTC.

This clonotype occurred many times. This chain connects TRBV6-1 to TRBJ1-5, with TRBD1 identical over 11 bases. J was trimmed by 7 bases and V by 8 bases; bases with no gene match: 4. This CDR3 is 13 amino acids long. From germline, CDR1 is MNHNS and CDR2 SASEGT. CDR3 DNA sequence: TGTGCCAGCGGACAGGGGGCTGAGCAGCCCCAGCATTTT. Translating it yields CASGQGAEQPQHF.

The rearrangement uses TRBV3-1 and TRBJ1-2; D unclear. Per the germline V gene, CDR1 is LGHDT and CDR2 is YNNKEL (reference sequence). Trimming pared 1 base from V and 6 bases from J, leaving 18 bases between. This CDR3 is 16 amino acids long. The DNA for the CDR3 is TGTGCCAGCAGCCAAGTACTTCGTGGAACAGCAGATGGCTACACCTTC. This translates into CASSQVLRGTADGYTF. The variable domain in full, completed from reference TRBV3-1 and TRBJ1-2, reads DTAVSQTPKYLVTQMGNDKSIKCEQNLGHDTMYWYKQDSKKFLKIMFSYNNKELIINETVPNRFSPKSPDKAHLNLHINSLELGDSAVYFCASSQVLRGTADGYTFGSGTRLTVV.

This clonotype came up many times. The chain is built from TRBV12-3 or TRBV12-4 and TRBJ1-3; D is unclear. Trimming took 1 base from V and 6 from J, leaving 1 base between them. The CDR3 sequence is 11 residues long. The CDR3 DNA sequence: TGTGCCAGCAGTTTAGTAAACACCATATATTTT. Translating it yields CASSLVNTIYF.

This clonotype was observed many times. This chain links TRBV5-6 with TRBJ1-2, with TRBD1 matching 8 bases. V lost 4 bases to trimming and J lost 14 bases; unmatched junction nucleotides: 13. This CDR3 has 13 amino acids. The germline V gene has CDR1 SGHDT and CDR2 YYEEEE. This chain's CDR3 is CASSLWGATGETF. The CDR3 DNA sequence: TGTGCCAGCAGCCTATGGGGGGCGACAGGGGAAACCTTC.

The sample holds many counts of this clonotype. The J gene is TRBJ2-5, the V gene TRBV29-1; TRBD1 matches at 9 bases. This CDR3 is 12 amino acids long. CDR1 and CDR2 from the germline V gene are SQVTM and ANQGSEA. Trimming removed 4 bases from V and 5 bases from J; junction bases left unmatched: 2. CDR3 bases: TGCAGCGTTGGGGACAGGGCTGAGACCCAGTACTTC. Translating gives CSVGDRAETQYF.

This clonotype was recorded at least ten times. CDR3 DNA: TGTGCCAGCAGTTCAGGGGACAACTTAGCCTACGAGCAGTACTTC. Residues: CASSSGDNLAYEQYF. This chain links TRBV6-5 with TRBJ2-7; TRBD1 is a possible D gene (6 bases). In germline, CDR1 is MNHEY, CDR2 SVGAGI. The CDR3 extends over 15 amino acids. Trimming left V 4 bases short and J 2 bases short, with 15 bases between.

This clonotype has a count of ten or more. The chain carries TRBV27 and TRBJ1-5; no clear D. V was trimmed by 0 bases and J by 6 bases, leaving 12 bases between them. The CDR3 is 15 residues long. In germline, CDR1 is MNHEY, CDR2 SMNVEV (reference sequence). The CDR3 is CASSLSPGGFQPQHF. As DNA, the CDR3 is TGTGCCAGCAGTTTATCGCCGGGTGGGTTTCAGCCCCAGCATTTT.

This clonotype was recorded at least ten times. This chain links TRBV9 with TRBJ1-1, with D maybe TRBD1 (6 bases). Germline V gene sequence: CDR1 SGDLS, CDR2 YYNGEE. The CDR3 runs 14 residues. Trimming cost V 3 bases and J 1 base, with 10 bases left between them. This CDR3 reads CASSAGQPNTEAFF. The CDR3, as DNA: TGTGCCAGCAGCGCCGGACAGCCGAACACTGAAGCTTTCTTT. The full variable domain, in which reference TRBV9 and TRBJ1-1 provide the parts outside the CDR3, is DSGVTQTPKHLITATGQRVTLRCSPRSGDLSVYWYQQSLDQGLQFLIQYYNGEERAKGNILERFSAQQFPDLHSELNLSSLELGDSALYFCASSAGQPNTEAFFGQGTRLTVV.

This clonotype was counted many times. V gene TRBV7-9 combines with J gene TRBJ1-1; TRBD1 agrees at 8 bases. Trimming at V came to 5 bases and at J to 3 bases, leaving 8 bases not matched to a gene. The CDR3 loop spans 15 amino acids. Germline V gives CDR1 SEHNR, CDR2 FQNEAQ (reference sequence). This CDR3 is CASSRPQTGDTEAFF. The DNA for the CDR3 is TGTGCCAGCAGCCGACCCCAGACAGGGGACACTGAAGCTTTCTTT.

This clonotype was seen ten or more times. CDR3 bases: TGTGCCAGCAGCCCAAGAATCACCGGGGAGCTGTTTTTT. This translates into CASSPRITGELFF. The V and J genes are TRBV7-8 and TRBJ2-2; D gene uncertain. This CDR3 contains 13 residues. Trimming took off 5 bases at V and 4 bases at J, with 8 bases between the two ends. Germline V gene data show CDR1 as SGHVS and CDR2 as FQNEAQ.

This clonotype has ten or more counts. The gene calls are TRBV27 and TRBJ1-2; 9 bases line up with TRBD1. The germline gives CDR1 MNHEY, CDR2 SMNVEV (reference sequence). The CDR3 runs 16 residues. The ends lost 3 bases at V and 2 bases at J; junction bases unmatched: 7. The CDR3 DNA is TGTGCCAGCAGTTTGGGGCCCGGACAGGGGAACTATGGCTACACCTTC. Amino acid sequence: CASSLGPGQGNYGYTF.

There are a few counts of this clonotype. This chain joins TRBV7-6 and TRBJ1-5; 7 nucleotides agree with TRBD1. The germline CDR1 and CDR2 sequences are SGHVS and FNYEAQ. The J segment lost 7 bases and the V segment lost 8 bases, leaving 8 bases of the junction unmatched. This CDR3 region has 13 residues. Here the CDR3 DNA reads TGTGCCAGCTCGGACAGGCTGGAACAGCCCCAGCATTTT. Translating gives CASSDRLEQPQHF.

Of note for this clonotype: Possible read error: a much larger clone is one base away. The J gene is TRBJ2-5, the V gene TRBV20-1; tentatively, D is TRBD2 (6 bases). The CDR3 contains 12 residues. Germline V gene lookup returns CDR1 DFQATT and CDR2 SNEGSKA (reference sequence). The CDR3 bases are TGCAGTGTCCAACCGGGGGAAGAGAGCCAGTACTTC. This translates into CSVQPGEESQYF.

This clonotype was seen more than once but under ten times. This chain uses TRBV19 with TRBJ1-5; D is unresolved. The ends were cut back, 7 bases at V and 6 bases at J, with 16 bases in the middle. This CDR3 has 14 amino acids. Germline loops: CDR1 LNHDA, CDR2 SQIVND (reference sequence). The CDR3 sequence: CASKSRAVGQPQHF. The CDR3 region has the DNA TGTGCCAGTAAATCGAGGGCGGTAGGTCAGCCCCAGCATTTT.

At least ten counts were recorded for this clonotype. For the CDR3, the DNA is TGCGCCAGCAGCTTTTCACCTGGGTACGAGCAGTACTTC. This translates into CASSFSPGYEQYF. The chain uses TRBV5-1 and TRBJ2-7; D unresolved. CDR1 is SGHRS and CDR2 is YFSETQ in the germline V gene. The CDR3 runs 13 residues. The V and J ends lost 2 bases and 4 bases respectively, with 10 bases between them.

This clonotype was seen ten or more times. The genes are TRBV20-1 and TRBJ2-5; D might be TRBD2 (6 bases). The CDR3 consists of 11 residues. Deletions cut 6 bases from V and 6 bases from J, with 11 bases between. Per germline, CDR1 DFQATT and CDR2 SNEGSKA (reference sequence). The CDR3 loop is CSALTRQTQYF. CDR3 nucleotide sequence: TGCAGTGCCTTGACTAGACAGACCCAGTACTTC.